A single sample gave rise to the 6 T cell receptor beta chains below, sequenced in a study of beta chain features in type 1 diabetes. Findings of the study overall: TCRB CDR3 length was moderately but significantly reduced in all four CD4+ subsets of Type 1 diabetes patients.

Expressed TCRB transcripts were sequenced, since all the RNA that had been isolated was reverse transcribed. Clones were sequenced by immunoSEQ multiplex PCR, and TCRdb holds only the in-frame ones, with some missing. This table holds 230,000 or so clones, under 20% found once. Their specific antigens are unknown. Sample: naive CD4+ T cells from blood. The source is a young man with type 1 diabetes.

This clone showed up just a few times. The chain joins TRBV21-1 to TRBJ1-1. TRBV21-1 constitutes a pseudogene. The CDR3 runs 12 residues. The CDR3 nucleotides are TGTGCCAGCAGCAAAGAGAACACTGAAGCTTTCTTT. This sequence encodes CASSKENTEAFF.

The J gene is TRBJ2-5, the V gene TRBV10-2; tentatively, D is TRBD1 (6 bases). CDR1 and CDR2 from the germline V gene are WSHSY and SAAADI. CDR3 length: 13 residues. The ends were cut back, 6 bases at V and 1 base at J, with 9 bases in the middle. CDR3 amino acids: CASRGTSQETQYF. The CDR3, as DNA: TGCGCCAGCAGGGGGACATCCCAAGAGACCCAGTACTTC.

The CDR3 region has the DNA TGTGCCAGCAGTAAGTCCGCCGGGGGCGCGAGGAGCTATGGCTACACCTTC. Protein product: CASSKSAGGARSYGYTF. This chain connects TRBV27 to TRBJ1-2; possible D gene TRBD1, 6 bases. V was trimmed by 5 bases and J by 4 bases, leaving 23 bases between them. The V gene's germline CDR1 is MNHEY and CDR2 SMNVEV (reference sequence). This CDR3 has 17 amino acids.

The CDR3 nucleotides read TGCAGCGTTACCGGGGACAGTTTAAGGAACATTCAGTACTTC. It encodes CSVTGDSLRNIQYF. The gene calls are TRBV29-1 and TRBJ2-4; 7 nucleotides line up with TRBD1. The J segment lost 7 bases and the V segment lost 5 bases, leaving 11 bases of the junction unmatched. CDR3 length equals 14 residues. Germline V gene data show CDR1 as SQVTM and CDR2 as ANQGSEA.

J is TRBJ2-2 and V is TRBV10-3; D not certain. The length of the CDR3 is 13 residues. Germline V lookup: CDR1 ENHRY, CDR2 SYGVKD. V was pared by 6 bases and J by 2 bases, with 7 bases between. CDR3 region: CAISPGNTGELFF. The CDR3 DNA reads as TGTGCCATCAGCCCGGGTAACACCGGGGAGCTGTTTTTT.

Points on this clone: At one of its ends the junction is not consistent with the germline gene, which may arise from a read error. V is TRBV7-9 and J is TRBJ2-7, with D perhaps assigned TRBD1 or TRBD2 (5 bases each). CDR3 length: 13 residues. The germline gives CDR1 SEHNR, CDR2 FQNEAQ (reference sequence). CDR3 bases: TGTGCCAGCAGCCATACACGTTCTACAGGACTCAGATTC. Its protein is CASSHTRSTGLRF.